This T cell receptor (beta chain) was sequenced for a study of beta chain features in type 1 diabetes (dated by TCRdb to the late 2010s). Study-wide context: Mean age, gender distribution, total cell number and subset yield did not differ between patients and healthy donors. Across all samples, about 110 million sorted cells were examined, and cell number per subset correlated strongly with RNA yield. In the study, recently diagnosed type 1 diabetes patients and matched healthy donors were compared on the TCRB repertoires of their sorted circulating CD4+ T cell subsets. Regulatory and stem cell-like memory subsets were obtained from only 8 patients and roughly 8 healthy donors, while naive and central memory subsets were obtained from all 28 donors. The investigation overall reported the following: Patients with type 1 diabetes made fewer insertions and deleted more nucleotides at VDJ recombination sites, implying thymic rearrangement abnormalities. Because cDNA was sequenced instead of genomic DNA, activated cells with high expression could be over-represented, although the groups did not differ in activation or CD3 levels. Naive, central memory and regulatory TCRB repertoires appeared more similar among patients than among healthy donors. Because the HLA sub-analyses included only small numbers of individuals, any influence of HLA type on TCRB rearrangement was left unresolved. PCR might favor shorter templates, but patient and control samples were amplified and corrected together, so any skew would affect both groups equally. In all four CD4+ subsets, TCRB CDR3 length was moderately but significantly shorter in type 1 diabetes patients.

The entire amount of isolated RNA was reverse transcribed using the High Capacity cDNA Reverse Transcription Kit, so the sequenced TCRB transcripts were expressed ones. Deep immunoSEQ sequencing was applied to naive, central memory and regulatory T cell samples, giving an average of roughly 3.5 million total reads per sample. Sorted cells were lysed in RLT buffer and RNA was extracted with DNase-treated RNeasy Micro or Mini kits, depending on cell number. To prevent cross-contamination, every cell subset was processed on its own, while patient and healthy donor samples were processed together. TCRB sequences were amplified from cDNA with the immunoSEQ multiplex PCR, producing 87-bp fragments spanning the CDR3 region. Sequencing of the amplicons was performed on the Illumina HiSeq platform. Turning to the authors' computational methods: Synthetic template baselines were used to correct PCR bias computationally, reads within Hamming distance 2 were collapsed together, and singletons that could not be merged were discarded. Reads were aligned to IMGT to assign V, D and J genes, CDR3 length, and insertions or deletions at six rearrangement sites. Within each subset, clonotype counts were normalized to the number of sorted cells before true diversity and Gini coefficients were calculated with the tcR R package. Repertoire sharing was quantified using the overlap coefficient calculated on TCRB nucleotide sequences. Imported from immuneACCESS, the table was reduced by TCRdb to in-frame sequences with V and J called. These copies leave out some clones; in studies compared against another copy, an unresolved V gene accounts for under half, and the cause of the remainder is not known. Clonal size and the V and J genes are those of that table, whereas D and trimming came from the DNA. A total of 100,000 to 150,000 clones appear in this sample, 9% of them only once. Approximately 0.7% of the sample is taken by the ten largest.

The CDR3 has 13 amino acids, counting the end cysteine and phenylalanine. Only the CDR3 region is kept as DNA, spanning 39 bases read in frame from base 1. At the junction V is shortened by 6 bases and J by 9 bases; bases outside the gene matches: 8. CDR1 and CDR2 were assigned from the germline V gene (reference sequence) as MNHNY and SVGAGI. Each donor gave one peripheral blood draw, about 110 mL on average, collected into heparinised tubes. A BD FACSAria II was used to sort naive, central memory, regulatory and stem cell-like memory CD4+ T cells with a panel that included CD45RO, CCR7, CD25, CD127, CD95 and CD27. Purity was above 98% for every sorted population. PBMCs were separated immediately by Lymphoprep density gradient centrifugation and were stained directly, without being cultured. Samples were stained and sorted in pairs, with one healthy donor and one patient per experiment, so that batch effects were minimized.

Concerning this clone: Its specific antigen is unknown. Base qualities are not at hand, and no much larger clone is one base apart.

This TCR derives from a man aged 30 to 45 with type 1 diabetes. Sequenced material: central memory CD4+ T cells from blood. Rearrangement joined TRBV6-6 to TRBJ1-2, and 9 junctional nucleotides match TRBD1. The nucleotide sequence is given as TGTGCCAGCAGAACGGGACAGGGTAAAAGCTACACCTTC. The translation is CASRTGQGKSYTF.